The 31 T cell receptor beta chains below all came from one sample that was sequenced in a study of control samples from healthy donors and cancer patients. Assay: immunoSEQ multiplex PCR; the TCRdb copy retains only in-frame clones and omits some. Of about 69,000 clones listed, 84% are singletons. The sample taken for sequencing was PBMCs. Receptor source: a woman between 45 and 65 years old with lung cancer.

The rearrangement uses TRBV24-1 and TRBJ2-4; 8 bases match TRBD1. The CDR3 extends over 13 amino acids. Germline-derived CDR1 and CDR2 are KGHDR and SFDVKD. The V segment lost 4 bases and the J segment 9 bases; nucleotides outside the gene matches: 4. CDR3 sequence: CATSEDGQGIQYF. In DNA, the CDR3 is TGTGCCACCAGTGAAGACGGACAGGGCATTCAGTACTTC.

The chain is built from TRBV28 and TRBJ2-7, with D perhaps matching TRBD1 (5 bases). Trimming removed 3 bases at V and 0 bases at J, with 9 bases between. CDR1 and CDR2 from the germline V gene are MDHEN and SYDVKM. This CDR3 has 14 amino acids. CDR3 protein: CASSFTGISYEQYF. CDR3 nucleotides: TGTGCCAGCAGTTTCACAGGAATCTCCTACGAGCAGTACTTC.

The rearrangement links TRBV5-4 to TRBJ2-1; D is possibly TRBD2 (6 bases). CDR3 length: 12 residues. CDR1 and CDR2 from the germline V gene are SGHNT and YYREEE (reference sequence). V dropped 5 bases and J dropped 9 bases, with 12 bases sitting between them. This CDR3 reads CASRTRSGEQFF. Here the CDR3 DNA reads TGTGCCAGCAGGACTAGGTCAGGTGAGCAGTTCTTC. The full variable domain, completed using reference TRBV5-4 and TRBJ2-1, is ETGVTQSPTHLIKTRGQQVTLRCSSQSGHNTVSWYQQALGQGPQFIFQYYREEENGRGNFPPRFSGLQFPNYSSELNVNALELDDSALYLCASRTRSGEQFFGPGTRLTVL.

V and J are TRBV21-1 and TRBJ2-2; TRBD1 is the table's D call, not checked against the DNA. TRBV21-1 is described as a pseudogene. The CDR3 runs 16 residues. The CDR3 loop reads CASSKVGARDTGELFF. In DNA, the CDR3 is TGTGCCAGCAGCAAAGTGGGGGCGCGCGACACCGGGGAGCTGTTTTTT.

The chain is built from TRBV4-1 and TRBJ1-1; D ambiguous. Germline loops: CDR1 MGHRA, CDR2 YSYEKL. The V end was cut by 3 bases, the J end by 10 bases, with 24 bases between. This CDR3 spans 16 amino acids. The CDR3 loop reads CASSQTPLQGSKRAFF. CDR3 nucleotide sequence: TGCGCCAGCAGCCAGACTCCCTTGCAAGGGTCAAAGAGAGCTTTCTTT.

V gene TRBV7-9 combines with J gene TRBJ1-4; unclear D gene. V was pared by 1 base and J by 8 bases, with 8 bases between. Germline lookup yields CDR1 SEHNR and CDR2 FQNEAQ (reference sequence). This CDR3 is 13 amino acids long. In nucleotides, the CDR3 is TGTGCCAGCAGCTTAGTGTCGGGAGAAAAACTGTTTTTT. As protein: CASSLVSGEKLFF.

The CDR3, as DNA: TGTGCCAGCAGTCGGAAGGGCACTGAAGCTTTCTTT. It is translated as CASSRKGTEAFF. The V call is TRBV12-3 or TRBV12-4, the J call TRBJ1-1; no firm D call. The CDR3 has 12 amino acids. V was pared by 5 bases and J by 4 bases, with 8 bases between.

V usage is TRBV7-3 and J usage is TRBJ2-3; 9 nucleotides line up with TRBD2. CDR1 is SGHTA and CDR2 is FQGTGA in the germline V gene. With V trimmed by 0 bases and J by 6 bases, 4 bases remained unmatched. This CDR3 comprises 15 residues. The CDR3 protein is CASSLTASGEDTQYF. CDR3 nucleotide sequence: TGTGCCAGCAGCTTAACGGCTAGCGGGGAGGATACGCAGTATTTT.

The chain recombines TRBV6-6 with TRBJ1-2; 7 bases fit TRBD1. CDR3 size: 16 residues. The junction had 9 bases not matched to a gene; V was cut back by 5 bases and J by 0 bases. Germline V gives CDR1 MNHNY, CDR2 SVGAGI (reference sequence). In DNA form, the CDR3 reads TGTGCCAGCAGTACCAGGACAGGACGTTCTAACTATGGCTACACCTTC. Protein product: CASSTRTGRSNYGYTF.

The chain recombines TRBV10-3 with TRBJ1-1; a weak D match, TRBD1 (6 bases). Deletions cut 10 bases from V and 5 bases from J, with 11 bases between. Per germline, CDR1 ENHRY and CDR2 SYGVKD. The CDR3 is 11 amino acids. CDR3 sequence reads: CATRGGTEAFF. The CDR3 nucleotides are TGTGCCACCAGGGGAGGGACTGAAGCTTTCTTT.

The chain employs TRBV7-8 and TRBJ1-2; possible D gene TRBD1, 5 bases. CDR3 length: 13 residues. V was shortened by 5 bases and J by 4 bases, with 11 bases between the two germline ends. Germline V gives CDR1 SGHVS, CDR2 FQNEAQ. This CDR3 reads CASSPTGPYGYTF. The CDR3 coding sequence is TGTGCCAGCAGCCCCACAGGACCCTATGGCTACACCTTC.

In nucleotides, the CDR3 is TGCGCCAGCAGCCAAGTCCAGGGGAACTATGGCTACACCTTC. Amino acids: CASSQVQGNYGYTF. J is TRBJ1-2 and V is TRBV4-1; maybe TRBD1 (6 bases). The CDR3 runs 14 residues. Germline V CDR1 and CDR2: MGHRA, YSYEKL. V dropped 1 base and J dropped 2 bases, with 8 bases sitting between them.

V gene TRBV7-2 combines with J gene TRBJ1-3; D not certain. V gave up 5 bases and J gave up 4 bases, with 9 bases separating them. Germline CDR1 SGHTA, CDR2 FQGNSA. There are 13 residues in the CDR3. This CDR3 reads CASSPETGNTIYF. DNA of the CDR3: TGTGCCAGCAGCCCCGAGACCGGAAACACCATATATTTT.

This chain uses TRBV6-6 with TRBJ1-1; no reliable D call. The length of the CDR3 is 13 residues. The V gene's germline CDR1 is MNHNY and CDR2 SVGAGI (reference sequence). The V end was cut by 7 bases, the J end by 4 bases, with 13 bases between. In DNA, the CDR3 is TGTGCCAGCACCTTTCCACCGGGCACTGAAGCTTTCTTT. Residues: CASTFPPGTEAFF.

The V gene is TRBV9, the J gene TRBJ1-1, with unresolved D. The germline V gene has CDR1 SGDLS and CDR2 YYNGEE. CDR3 length equals 16 residues. With 0 bases removed from V and 2 bases from J, the gap between germline ends came to 14 bases. CDR3 coding DNA: TGTGCCAGCAGCGTAGATCCGCCGGGTCCAAACACTGAAGCTTTCTTT. It codes for CASSVDPPGPNTEAFF. The variable domain in full, with the rest retrieved from reference TRBV9 and TRBJ1-1, is DSGVTQTPKHLITATGQRVTLRCSPRSGDLSVYWYQQSLDQGLQFLIQYYNGEERAKGNILERFSAQQFPDLHSELNLSSLELGDSALYFCASSVDPPGPNTEAFFGQGTRLTVV.

The V and J genes are TRBV6-6 and TRBJ1-1; the match to TRBD1 covers 7 bases. Germline loops: CDR1 MNHNY, CDR2 SVGAGI (reference sequence). The CDR3 runs 15 residues. With V trimmed by 4 bases and J by 3 bases, 8 bases remained unmatched. The CDR3 region has the DNA TGTGCCAGCAGTTTTCCTGACAGGGCCCACACTGAAGCTTTCTTT. It codes for CASSFPDRAHTEAFF.

As regards this clone: This specimen includes other DNA sequences encoding the same CDR3. The chain recombines TRBV12-3 or TRBV12-4 with TRBJ1-1; D call uncertain. V was clipped by 3 bases and J by 1 base, with 3 bases between them. There are 12 residues in the CDR3. The CDR3 DNA is TGTGCCAGCAGTTTTGGGAACACTGAAGCTTTCTTT. Protein: CASSFGNTEAFF.

V and J are TRBV6-5 and TRBJ1-2; D is perhaps TRBD1 (5 bases). This CDR3 region has 14 residues. CDR1 is MNHEY, CDR2 SVGAGI, per germline. The V end was cut by 1 base, the J end by 3 bases, with 9 bases between. The CDR3 DNA follows: TGTGCCAGCAGTTACTTCGGGACGGACTATGGCTACACCTTC. This sequence encodes CASSYFGTDYGYTF.

CDR3 coding DNA: TGTGCCAGCAGCTTGGTGGCTCAGCCCCAGCATTTT. Amino acid sequence: CASSLVAQPQHF. The gene calls are TRBV5-5 and TRBJ1-5; D is ambiguous. Between the trimmed V and J ends, which lost 0 bases and 6 bases, there was a span of 4 bases. The germline gives CDR1 SGHKS, CDR2 YYEKEE (reference sequence). CDR3 length: 12 residues.

The chain carries TRBV7-2 and TRBJ2-5; D is perhaps TRBD2 (6 bases). V lost 6 bases to trimming and J lost 1 base, with 9 bases between them. Germline V gene lookup returns CDR1 SGHTA and CDR2 FQGNSA. This CDR3 is 13 amino acids long. CDR3 bases: TGTGCCAGCAGGGAGGGGTTCCAAGAGACCCAGTACTTC. It codes for CASREGFQETQYF.

The chain employs TRBV20-1 and TRBJ1-1; D possibly corresponds to TRBD1 (6 bases). CDR3 length equals 17 residues. Between the trimmed V and J ends, which lost 3 bases and 5 bases, there was a span of 25 bases. Germline V lookup: CDR1 DFQATT, CDR2 SNEGSKA (reference sequence). CDR3 region: CSASRQGTVSRRTEAFF. The CDR3 DNA reads TGCAGTGCTAGTAGGCAGGGGACCGTATCTCGGAGGACTGAAGCTTTCTTT.

The CDR3 loop reads CASSLEGGFNSPLHF. In nucleotides, the CDR3 is TGTGCCAGCAGCTTAGAAGGCGGATTTAATTCACCCCTCCACTTT. The chain links TRBV7-3 to TRBJ1-6; D unresolved. The V gene lost 2 bases and the J gene lost 6 bases, with 11 bases spanning the gap. The CDR3 runs to 15 residues. CDR1 SGHTA and CDR2 FQGTGA come from the germline V gene.

The chain joins TRBV30 to TRBJ1-2; perhaps TRBD1 as D (6 bases). The germline gives CDR1 GTSNPN, CDR2 SVGIG (reference sequence). V was trimmed by 1 base and J by 4 bases, leaving 13 bases between them. This CDR3 is 14 amino acids long. The CDR3 is CAWSGGTGPYGYTF. CDR3 sequence (DNA): TGTGCCTGGAGTGGGGGAACAGGGCCCTATGGCTACACCTTC.

The V gene is TRBV6-6, the J gene TRBJ1-5; TRBD1 matches at 7 bases. V shed 5 bases and J 3 bases; nucleotides not matched to a gene: 4. The germline V gene has CDR1 MNHNY and CDR2 SVGAGI (reference sequence). CDR3 length equals 14 residues. The chain's CDR3 is CASSRGTVNQPQHF. The CDR3 DNA is TGTGCCAGCAGTCGAGGGACAGTCAATCAGCCCCAGCATTTT.

Regarding this clone: A read error may produce the germline difference seen at one junction end. The chain combines TRBV12-3 or TRBV12-4 with TRBJ1-2; D uncertain. This CDR3 contains 10 residues. Here the CDR3 reads CASSFGRPYF. The CDR3, as DNA: TGTGCCAGCAGTTTCGGCAGGCCCTACTTC.

J is TRBJ1-1 and V is TRBV5-5, with a weak D call TRBD1 (5 bases). V lost 2 bases and J 10 bases, leaving 18 bases between the germline ends. CDR1 SGHKS and CDR2 YYEKEE come from the germline V gene (reference sequence). The CDR3 is made up of 14 amino acids. The CDR3 loop reads CASSLLAGTGGAFF. The CDR3 nucleotides are TGTGCCAGCAGCTTACTTGCCGGGACCGGGGGAGCTTTCTTT.

The rearrangement uses TRBV7-9 and TRBJ1-1; D not resolved. The CDR3 consists of 13 residues. Trimming took off 6 bases at V and 6 bases at J, with 14 bases between the two ends. Germline V gene data show CDR1 as SEHNR and CDR2 as FQNEAQ (reference sequence). The CDR3 protein is CASSPSEIAEAFF. Written as DNA, the CDR3 is TGTGCCAGCAGTCCTTCAGAAATCGCTGAAGCTTTCTTT.

V and J are TRBV7-6 and TRBJ2-1, with D possibly being TRBD1 (6 bases). Germline-derived CDR1 and CDR2 are SGHVS and FNYEAQ. The CDR3 covers 15 residues. V dropped 1 base and J dropped 3 bases, with 10 bases sitting between them. The CDR3 sequence is CASSLGTGRYNEQFF. The CDR3, as DNA: TGTGCCAGCAGCTTAGGCACAGGGCGCTACAATGAGCAGTTCTTC.

This chain connects TRBV5-5 to TRBJ2-2, with D possibly TRBD1 on 5 matching bases. V lost 3 bases and J lost 5, with 11 bases in between. CDR3 length equals 14 residues. Germline-derived CDR1 and CDR2 are SGHKS and YYEKEE (reference sequence). Here the CDR3 reads CASSYQTETGELFF. In nucleotides, the CDR3 is TGTGCCAGCAGCTACCAGACAGAGACCGGGGAGCTGTTTTTT.

This chain connects TRBV7-8 to TRBJ1-2; D remains unclear. CDR3 size: 13 residues. Germline CDR1 SGHVS, CDR2 FQNEAQ. The germline V and J ends were trimmed by 2 bases and 6 bases, with 10 bases remaining between them. The CDR3 sequence: CASSLSEVDGYTF. CDR3 bases: TGTGCCAGCAGCTTATCGGAAGTGGATGGCTACACCTTC.

CDR3 in DNA: TGTGCCAGCAGTCCAGAAGAGACCCAGTACTTC. It yields the protein CASSPEETQYF. The gene calls are TRBV28 and TRBJ2-5; D remains ambiguous. This CDR3 has 11 amino acids. V dropped 5 bases and J dropped 3 bases, with 4 bases sitting between them. Germline CDR1 reads MDHEN; CDR2 reads SYDVKM. Full variable domain (rest looked up from reference TRBV28 and TRBJ2-5): DVKVTQSSRYLVKRTGEKVFLECVQDMDHENMFWYRQDPGLGLRLIYFSYDVKMKEKGDIPEGYSVSREKKERFSLILESASTNQTSMYLCASSPEETQYFGPGTRLLVL.